Shown below are 21 T cell receptor beta chains from a single sample sequenced in a study of blood T cell repertoires in COVID-19. The method was immunoSEQ multiplex PCR; TCRdb's version includes in-frame clones alone and lacks a portion of them. The sample consists of 29,000 or so clones, 89% of them appearing once. The sample was peripheral blood. These receptor sequences come from a human donor in a cohort sampled during active COVID-19.

On this clone: One junction end disagrees with the germline gene, perhaps due to a read error. This chain connects TRBV7-7 to TRBJ2-7; 9 nucleotides align to TRBD1. The germline V gene has CDR1 SSHAT and CDR2 FNYEAQ (reference sequence). The length of the CDR3 is 16 residues. The CDR3 coding sequence is TGTGCTAGCAGCCCGCCTGTGGGACAGGGAACCTACGAGCAGTACTTC. Translating it yields CASSPPVGQGTYEQYF. The complete variable domain, with remaining parts taken from reference TRBV7-7 and TRBJ2-7, reads GAGVSQSPRYKVTKRGQDVTLRCDPISSHATLYWYQQALGQGPEFLTYFNYEAQPDKSGLPSDRFSAERPEGSISTLTIQRTEQRDSAMYRCASSPPVGQGTYEQYFGPGTRLTVT.

The V gene is TRBV6-6, the J gene TRBJ2-1; 10 bases are a match to TRBD2. Germline V lookup: CDR1 MNHNY, CDR2 SVGAGI (reference sequence). The trim removed 2 bases at V and 9 bases at J, leaving 4 bases unmatched. The CDR3 loop spans 14 amino acids. The CDR3 DNA is TGTGCCAGCAGTTACACCAGACTAGCGGGTGAGCAGTTCTTC. It specifies CASSYTRLAGEQFF.

The chain employs TRBV6-4 and TRBJ2-3, with 9 bases that match TRBD2. Germline assignment: CDR1 MRHNA and CDR2 SNTAGT. The CDR3 has 15 amino acids. The trim removed 3 bases at V and 0 bases at J, leaving 1 base unmatched. The CDR3 region has the DNA TGTGCCAGCAGTGAGCGGGGGGGCAGCACAGATACGCAGTATTTT. This translates into CASSERGGSTDTQYF.

The V gene is TRBV7-2, the J gene TRBJ2-5, with TRBD1 matching 11 bases. Germline lookup yields CDR1 SGHTA and CDR2 FQGNSA. This CDR3 has 15 residues. V lost 5 bases, J lost 4 bases, and 6 bases stayed unmatched. The CDR3 coding sequence is TGTGCCAGCAGCCACGGACAGGGGGCGGGAGAGACCCAGTACTTC. Translating it yields CASSHGQGAGETQYF.

V usage is TRBV28 and J usage is TRBJ2-6; TRBD2 is a possible D gene (7 bases). Germline V gene sequence: CDR1 MDHEN, CDR2 SYDVKM. V was pared by 1 base and J by 2 bases, with 12 bases between. This CDR3 is 17 amino acids long. In nucleotides, the CDR3 is TGTGCCAGCAGTTTATATCCGGGGGGCGCTGGGGCCAACGTCCTGACTTTC. Protein: CASSLYPGGAGANVLTF.

The chain uses TRBV21-1 and TRBJ2-1; the D call of TRBD2 is as the table states it, not checked on the DNA. TRBV21-1 constitutes a pseudogene. CDR3 length: 17 residues. The CDR3 sequence: CASSKGTSGGRDNEQFF. The CDR3 coding sequence is TGTGCCAGCAGCAAAGGGACTAGCGGGGGTCGCGACAATGAGCAGTTCTTC.

The V gene is TRBV7-2, the J gene TRBJ2-5; no definite D call. The CDR3 extends over 11 amino acids. CDR1 and CDR2 (germline): SGHTA, FQGNSA. Trimming stripped 5 bases from V and 1 base from J, with 2 bases between. The CDR3 loop is CASSLQETQYF. CDR3 bases: TGTGCCAGCAGCCTCCAAGAGACCCAGTACTTC. Full variable domain (rest looked up from reference TRBV7-2 and TRBJ2-5): GAGVSQSPSNKVTEKGKDVELRCDPISGHTALYWYRQSLGQGLEFLIYFQGNSAPDKSGLPSDRFSAERTGGSVSTLTIQRTQQEDSAVYLCASSLQETQYFGPGTRLLVL.

V gene TRBV19 combines with J gene TRBJ2-5; 7 nucleotides line up with TRBD1. The CDR3 has 14 residues. Germline CDR1 LNHDA, CDR2 SQIVND (reference sequence). With 8 bases clipped from V and 2 bases from J, the junction kept 8 bases outside the gene matches. As DNA, the CDR3 is TGTGCCAGTCGGGGCCGGACAGGACAAGAGACCCAGTACTTC. Translating it yields CASRGRTGQETQYF. Looking up the rest from reference TRBV19 and TRBJ2-5 gives the full variable domain: DGGITQSPKYLFRKEGQNVTLSCEQNLNHDAMYWYRQDPGQGLRLIYYSQIVNDFQKGDIAEGYSVSREKKESFPLTVTSAQKNPTAFYLCASRGRTGQETQYFGPGTRLLVL.

The V and J genes are TRBV6-1 and TRBJ1-1; D might be TRBD1 (6 bases). CDR1 is MNHNS and CDR2 is SASEGT in the germline V gene. Deletions cut 2 bases from V and 3 bases from J, with 7 bases between. The CDR3 is made up of 13 amino acids. CDR3 DNA sequence: TGTGCCAGCAGTGAACCAGGGGACACTGAAGCTTTCTTT. This encodes CASSEPGDTEAFF.

A remark on this clone: One end of the junction varies from germline; a read error may be responsible. This CDR3 is CASSLRSESNNEQFF. CDR3 nucleotide sequence: TGTGCTAGCAGCTTGAGGTCGGAGTCCAACAATGAGCAGTTCTTC. This chain joins TRBV7-7 and TRBJ2-1; no reliable D call. Germline V gives CDR1 SSHAT, CDR2 FNYEAQ (reference sequence). The CDR3 runs to 15 residues.

This chain links TRBV7-2 with TRBJ2-5; D uncertain. Between the trimmed V and J ends, which lost 5 bases and 1 base, there was a span of 5 bases. The germline V gene encodes CDR1 SGHTA and CDR2 FQGNSA. The length of the CDR3 is 12 residues. The CDR3 coding sequence is TGTGCCAGCAGCCTACTCCAAGAGACCCAGTACTTC. It codes for CASSLLQETQYF. The full variable domain, with the rest looked up from reference TRBV7-2 and TRBJ2-5, is GAGVSQSPSNKVTEKGKDVELRCDPISGHTALYWYRQSLGQGLEFLIYFQGNSAPDKSGLPSDRFSAERTGGSVSTLTIQRTQQEDSAVYLCASSLLQETQYFGPGTRLLVL.

The gene calls are TRBV29-1 and TRBJ1-3; the match to TRBD1 covers 9 bases. The CDR3 has 14 amino acids. CDR1 and CDR2 (germline): SQVTM, ANQGSEA. With V trimmed by 4 bases and J by 2 bases, 3 bases remained unmatched. CDR3 sequence reads: CSVARTGAGNTIYF. The CDR3 DNA is TGCAGCGTTGCCCGGACAGGGGCTGGAAACACCATATATTTT.

The J gene is TRBJ2-5, the V gene TRBV14; 8 nucleotides align to TRBD2. With V trimmed by 1 base and J by 0 bases, 7 bases remained unmatched. The CDR3 consists of 17 residues. Germline CDR1 SGHDN, CDR2 FVKESK. CDR3 sequence (DNA): TGTGCCAGCAGCCAAGCTCGGGGGGGGCCATACCAAGAGACCCAGTACTTC. Translation gives CASSQARGGPYQETQYF.

V and J are TRBV9 and TRBJ2-1, with D tentatively TRBD1 (5 bases). Trimming stripped 0 bases from V and 2 bases from J, with 9 bases between. Germline CDR1 and CDR2: SGDLS and YYNGEE. The CDR3 consists of 15 residues. CDR3 sequence reads: CASSVGRGPYNEQFF. The CDR3 region has the DNA TGTGCCAGCAGCGTAGGAAGGGGCCCCTACAATGAGCAGTTCTTC.

The chain recombines TRBV7-2 with TRBJ1-3, with D perhaps matching TRBD1 (6 bases). CDR1 and CDR2 from the germline V gene are SGHTA and FQGNSA. This CDR3 has 15 residues. Between the trimmed V and J ends, which lost 3 bases and 4 bases, there was a span of 13 bases. The CDR3 coding sequence is TGTGCCAGCAGCTTGTGGCAGGGGATCGGAAACACCATATATTTT. Translation: CASSLWQGIGNTIYF.

The chain couples TRBV6-5 to TRBJ1-4, with D unresolved. This CDR3 region has 12 residues. V was pared by 6 bases and J by 7 bases, with 9 bases between. Germline assignment: CDR1 MNHEY and CDR2 SVGAGI. Written as DNA, the CDR3 is TGTGCCAGCAGACGACAAGGTGAAAAACTGTTTTTT. It codes for CASRRQGEKLFF.

The table lists this clone with a count of one. V and J are TRBV6-5 and TRBJ1-2; weak D call: TRBD1 (5 bases). The germline V and J ends were trimmed by 8 bases and 6 bases, with 19 bases remaining between them. Germline-derived CDR1 and CDR2 are MNHEY and SVGAGI. This CDR3 is built from 14 residues. The CDR3: CASAGAGVLDGYTF. The CDR3, as DNA: TGTGCCAGCGCCGGCGCGGGGGTGCTGGATGGCTACACCTTC.

This sequence joins TRBV5-1 and TRBJ2-7, with 8 positions matching TRBD2. The CDR3 extends over 14 amino acids. Germline trimming cut 5 bases from V and 2 bases from J; bases unmatched to any gene: 6. Germline V gives CDR1 SGHRS, CDR2 YFSETQ. CDR3 region: CASSISGGTYEQYF. For the CDR3, the DNA is TGCGCCAGCAGTATAAGCGGGGGAACCTACGAGCAGTACTTC.

In this sample, this clone turned up a few times. V and J are TRBV13 and TRBJ2-5; D possibly corresponds to TRBD1 (6 bases). Trimming stripped 3 bases from V and 5 bases from J, with 10 bases between. Germline values: CDR1 PRHDT, CDR2 FYEKMQ (reference sequence). The CDR3 has 13 residues. This CDR3 reads CASSLGATETQYF. The CDR3 nucleotides are TGTGCCAGCAGCTTGGGGGCCACTGAGACCCAGTACTTC. The variable domain in full, with the rest retrieved from reference TRBV13 and TRBJ2-5, is AAGVIQSPRHLIKEKRETATLKCYPIPRHDTVYWYQQGPGQDPQFLISFYEKMQSDKGSIPDRFSAQQFSDYHSELNMSSLELGDSALYFCASSLGATETQYFGPGTRLLVL.

This chain's CDR3 is CSVDPTHMNTEAFF. DNA of the CDR3: TGCAGCGTTGATCCGACACACATGAACACTGAAGCTTTCTTT. The rearrangement uses TRBV29-1 and TRBJ1-1; D remains ambiguous. The germline V and J ends were trimmed by 3 bases and 0 bases, with 11 bases remaining between them. The CDR3 has 14 residues. In germline, CDR1 is SQVTM, CDR2 ANQGSEA. Drawing the rest from reference TRBV29-1 and TRBJ1-1, the complete variable domain is SAVISQKPSRDICQRGTSLTIQCQVDSQVTMMFWYRQQPGQSLTLIATANQGSEATYESGFVIDKFPISRPNLTFSTLTVSNMSPEDSSIYLCSVDPTHMNTEAFFGQGTRLTVV.

The genes are TRBV9 and TRBJ2-7; 9 bases fit TRBD1. Trimming cost V 3 bases and J 8 bases; bases outside gene matches: 15. CDR1 and CDR2 from the germline V gene are SGDLS and YYNGEE. The CDR3 loop spans 16 amino acids. This CDR3 reads CASSAGGTGSTTKQYF. As DNA, the CDR3 is TGTGCCAGCAGCGCCGGAGGGACAGGGAGTACTACGAAGCAGTACTTC.